This T cell receptor (beta chain) was retrieved from a study of siplizumab effects on memory and regulatory T cells (dated by TCRdb to between 2018 and 2021). The study in broad terms: The effect of the anti-CD2 antibody siplizumab on alloreactive T-cell subsets was examined in allogeneic mixed lymphocyte reactions constructed from human PBMCs.

The V and J ends are trimmed by 3 bases and 7 bases, leaving 13 bases between them. From the cysteine up to the phenylalanine, the CDR3 has a length of 14 residues. Here the CDR3 DNA is all that survives: 42 bases in frame from base 1. CDR1 and CDR2 are drawn from the germline V gene: KGHSH, LQKENI. Library creation used the immunoSEQ multiplex PCR assay. Each sample had about 10^5 TCR templates assayed by the deep sequencing platform. Genomic DNA extracted from sorted T cells was used for TCRbeta CDR3 sequencing. Per the authors' processing: The R programming language was used for clonal analysis of TCRbeta CDR3 data. Comparing unstimulated samples against CFSE-low samples taken after the reaction was how alloreactive CD4+ and CD8+ clones were defined. Regulatory or non-regulatory origin of alloreactive CD4+ clones was assigned by matching sequences to the sorted unstimulated Treg and non-Treg repertoires. TCRdb mirrors the immuneACCESS table, restricted to in-frame sequences. Some clones are absent from its copies; in checked studies, under half trace to an unresolved V gene, and the reason for the others is unknown. The DNA gave D and trimming, while V, J and clone size come from that table. Recorded for this sample are about 110,000 clones; 92% of them occurred a single time. The biggest ten clones account for under 0.75% of the sample.

Regarding this clone: No cognate antigen has been identified for it. One base away there is no much larger clone; base qualities are not given.

Sorted unstimulated T cells and proliferating T cells recovered from mixed lymphocyte reactions were subjected to TCRbeta CDR3 sequencing. Fresh whole blood from fewer than 11 HLA-typed healthy donors was used to isolate PBMCs. To map where alloreactive clones came from, unstimulated CD4+ regulatory T cells were FACS-sorted. What the work shows at the level of the full study, not this receptor alone: Because sequences at frequencies below about 10^-5 were poorly captured, only a minor fraction of alloreactive clones could be mapped back to unstimulated subsets. About 80-96% of proliferating CD4+ or CD8+ clones could not be given a naive or memory phenotype. Siplizumab significantly reduced the cumulative frequency of alloreactive sequences traceable to unstimulated CD4+ memory T cells. Whether proliferating Tregs from siplizumab cultures were suppressive was not functionally confirmed. Greater diversity appeared to be present in unstimulated naive T cells than in memory T cells, and a substantial contribution to the alloresponse seemed to be made by naive cells. Among mappable alloreactive CD4+ clones, an average Treg-derived fraction of approximately 73% was observed with siplizumab, compared with approximately 26% in control reactions.

The TCR originated in a human donor in good health. The sample was Tregs sorted from blood. Recombination connected TRBV18 to TRBJ1-5; TRBD1 might be the D gene, on 6 matching bases. In nucleotides, the sequence is TGTGCCAGCTCACCCCTTACAGGGATCCAGCCCCAGCATTTT. Translated, it reads CASSPLTGIQPQHF.